The rows below give T cell receptor beta chains drawn from one sample of a study of neoadjuvant anti-PD-1 for oral cavity cancer. The repertoire was sequenced with immunoSEQ multiplex PCR; TCRdb's copy has only in-frame clones and lacks some. The data hold about 68,000 clones, with about 88% observed a single time. Sample: PBMCs, taken after nivolumab (anti-PD-1) treatment. These receptors all stem from a person aged 40 to 85 with oral cavity squamous cell carcinoma. Both conserved end residues are part of each CDR3. A D gene is named only where the DNA matches it firmly. A row's size may be missing; if present it is once, few, many or a size class.

J gene | clone size | V gene | D gene | CDR3 protein | CDR3 DNA
TRBJ1-5 | NA | TRBV28 | NA | CASSLNIANQPQHF | TGTGCCAGCAGTCTCAACATCGCCAATCAGCCCCAGCATTTT
TRBJ2-1 | few | TRBV19 | NA | CASSPDGAGVDSYNEQFF | TGTGCCAGTAGTCCAGATGGGGCAGGGGTGGACTCCTACAATGAGCAGTTCTTC
TRBJ2-5 | once | TRBV20-1 | NA | CSAVGLETQYF | TGCAGTGCTGTAGGATTGGAGACCCAGTACTTC
TRBJ1-4 | NA | TRBV7-8 | NA | CASSLTVWGNEKLFF | TGTGCCAGCAGCTTAACGGTCTGGGGGAATGAAAAACTGTTTTTT
TRBJ1-3 | NA | TRBV10-1 | NA | CASSEGSSGNTIYF | TGCGCCAGCAGTGAGGGCAGCTCTGGAAACACCATATATTTT
TRBJ1-4 | NA | TRBV5-1 | NA | CASSFTGLTNEKLFF | TGCGCCAGCAGCTTTACAGGGCTGACTAATGAAAAACTGTTTTTT
TRBJ2-1 | few | TRBV11-2 | NA | CAIRVRNEQFF | TGTGCCATCCGCGTTAGGAATGAGCAGTTCTTC
TRBJ2-7 | NA | TRBV19 | NA | CASSIADKYEQYF | TGTGCCAGTAGTATAGCCGACAAATACGAGCAGTACTTC
TRBJ2-7 | NA | TRBV7-3 | NA | CASSLTGTGYEQYF | TGTGCCAGCAGCTTAACCGGGACCGGGTACGAGCAGTACTTC
TRBJ1-2 | NA | TRBV19 | NA | CASSPGLRAYTF | TGTGCCAGTAGTCCGGGACTGCGGGCCTACACCTTC
TRBJ2-7 | NA | TRBV10-3 | NA | CAISESGGAPYEQYF | TGTGCCATCAGTGAGTCGGGGGGCGCCCCATACGAGCAGTACTTC
TRBJ2-7 | NA | TRBV21-1 | NA | CASSPPSGQGYNEQYF | TGTGCCAGCAGCCCACCTTCGGGACAGGGTTACAACGAGCAGTACTTC
TRBJ1-3 | few | TRBV6-1 | NA | CASSQQGSSGNTIYF | TGTGCCAGCAGTCAGCAGGGGAGCTCTGGAAACACCATATATTTT
TRBJ2-7 | NA | TRBV6-5 | TRBD1 | CASTPGGQGSYEQYF | TGTGCCAGCACCCCGGGGGGACAGGGGTCCTACGAGCAGTACTTC
TRBJ2-2 | once | TRBV29-1 | NA | CIGGHANTGELFF | TGCATTGGGGGACACGCGAACACCGGGGAGCTGTTTTTT
TRBJ1-1 | NA | TRBV10-3 | NA | CAIVGEANTEAFF | TGTGCCATCGTTGGTGAAGCGAACACTGAAGCTTTCTTT
TRBJ2-2 | NA | TRBV27 | TRBD2 | CASSYAGGDTGELFF | TGTGCCAGCAGTTATGCGGGAGGGGACACCGGGGAGCTGTTTTTT
TRBJ2-7 | NA | TRBV29-1 | TRBD2 | CSVQRSGGQYEQYF | TGCAGCGTTCAAAGGTCGGGGGGTCAGTACGAGCAGTACTTC
TRBJ1-5 | NA | TRBV2 | NA | CASSEDSWGQPQHF | TGTGCCAGCAGTGAGGACTCTTGGGGTCAGCCCCAGCATTTT
TRBJ2-2 | NA | TRBV29-1 | NA | CSVGRRDTRGTGELFF | TGCAGCGTTGGGAGGAGGGACACGCGAGGCACCGGGGAGCTGTTTTTT
TRBJ2-3 | NA | TRBV7-3 | TRBD2 | CASSLSSGRMNTQYF | TGTGCCAGCAGCTTAAGTAGCGGGAGAATGAATACGCAGTATTTT
TRBJ2-1 | NA | TRBV6-5 | TRBD1 | CASSYQGVIGDEQFF | TGTGCCAGCAGTTACCAGGGGGTTATCGGCGATGAGCAGTTCTTC
TRBJ2-2 | NA | TRBV28 | TRBD2 | CASIGSGSGGELFF | TGTGCCAGCATAGGTAGCGGGAGTGGCGGGGAGCTGTTTTTT
TRBJ2-7 | few | TRBV10-3 | TRBD1 | CAISPSRDRAEQYF | TGTGCCATCAGTCCCTCCCGGGACAGGGCGGAGCAGTACTTC
TRBJ1-2 | NA | TRBV25-1 | NA | CASRGGSSGYTF | TGTGCCAGCCGAGGAGGGTCATCTGGCTACACCTTC
TRBJ2-7 | NA | TRBV30 | NA | CAWRGGSYEQYF | TGTGCCTGGAGGGGAGGCAGCTACGAGCAGTACTTC
TRBJ2-3 | NA | TRBV2 | NA | CASRDRTSPAQYF | TGTGCCAGCAGGGACCGGACCAGTCCAGCGCAGTATTTT
TRBJ2-2 | few | TRBV19 | NA | CASSVLAIDTGELFF | TGTGCCAGTAGTGTGTTGGCGATCGACACCGGGGAGCTGTTTTTT
TRBJ1-2 | NA | TRBV19 | NA | CASSIGVNYGYTF | TGTGCCAGTAGTATAGGAGTTAACTATGGCTACACCTTC
TRBJ2-3 | few | TRBV7-2 | TRBD2 | CASTTRLAGWDTQYF | TGTGCCAGCACTACCCGGCTAGCGGGATGGGATACGCAGTATTTT
TRBJ1-4 | once | TRBV2 | NA | CASRLVGETNEKLFF | TGTGCCAGCAGACTCGTCGGAGAAACTAATGAAAAACTGTTTTTT
TRBJ2-1 | NA | TRBV5-1 | TRBD2 | CASSPSGLASGNEQFF | TGCGCCAGCAGCCCGAGCGGACTAGCCAGCGGCAATGAGCAGTTCTTC
TRBJ2-2 | NA | TRBV7-3 | NA | CASSLGSSGELFF | TGTGCCAGCAGCTTGGGGAGTTCCGGGGAGCTGTTTTTT
TRBJ1-2 | NA | TRBV28 | TRBD1 | CASRRRGPLGYTF | TGTGCCAGCAGAAGAAGGGGGCCGCTTGGCTACACCTTC
TRBJ2-7 | NA | TRBV6-1 | TRBD2 | CASSEELAGHYEQYF | TGTGCCAGCAGTGAAGAACTAGCGGGCCACTACGAGCAGTACTTC
TRBJ2-2 | NA | TRBV14 | NA | CASSGFTGTTGELFF | TGTGCCAGCAGCGGTTTCACAGGGACCACCGGGGAGCTGTTTTTT
TRBJ1-1 | NA | TRBV30 | NA | CAWARDTEAFF | TGTGCCTGGGCCAGGGACACTGAAGCTTTCTTT
TRBJ2-1 | NA | TRBV14 | TRBD2 | CASSRSGNYNEQFF | TGTGCCAGCAGCCGTAGCGGGAATTACAATGAGCAGTTCTTC
TRBJ2-7 | NA | TRBV5-1 | NA | CASSLTPGTSGYEQYF | TGCGCCAGCAGCTTGACCCCAGGGACATCGGGGTACGAGCAGTACTTC
TRBJ2-2 | few | TRBV15 | NA | CATSRGGALNTGELFF | TGTGCCACCAGCAGAGGGGGGGCGCTGAACACCGGGGAGCTGTTTTTT
TRBJ2-1 | NA | TRBV6-1 | NA | CASSPLDSQLDEQFF | TGTGCCAGCAGTCCCCTGGACAGTCAGTTGGATGAGCAGTTCTTC
TRBJ2-1 | NA | TRBV6-5 | NA | CASGRNEQFF | TGTGCCAGCGGCCGTAATGAGCAGTTCTTC